Included here is one T cell receptor beta chain sequence, with context. This record belongs to a study of response to subunit inactivated influenza vaccine. Germline CDR1 and CDR2: MNHEY and SVGEGT. The CDR3 extends over 13 amino acids. The V end lost 8 bases, the J end lost 7 bases, and 15 bases lay between the germline ends. TCRdb reprocessed the RT-PCR reads via MiXCR and lists one record per CDR3 protein. Among roughly 500,000 distinct CDR3 sequences listed, roughly 25% were seen once. The data were also submitted as part of a second study, on T cells expressing NK-cell markers. That work contributes: With UMIs, 5'RACE template switching was used to make TCR beta cDNA. In sorted CD3+CD56+NKG2C+, CD3+CD56+NKG2C- and CD3+CD56-NKG2C+ T cells, TCR beta repertoires were obtained.

V is TRBV6-2 or TRBV6-3 and J is TRBJ1-5; no reliable D call. The TCR comes from a man aged 50 to 60 who received an inactivated influenza vaccine. The sample was CD4+ T cells sorted from PBMCs, taken 12 days after vaccination. Here the CDR3 DNA reads TGTGCCAGCGGCCTCGCCCTTGTACAGCCCCAGCATTTT. The encoded protein is CASGLALVQPQHF.